The 11 T cell receptor beta chains below come from one sample, sequenced in a study of graft-versus-host responses after intestinal transplantation. TCRdb's table, derived via immunoSEQ multiplex PCR, lists solely in-frame clones and lacks some. The sample shows more than 100,000 clones, about 95% of them seen only once. No cognate antigen is known for these TCRs. The source material was unstimulated CD8+ T cells sorted from spleen or lymph node cells, sampled before intestinal transplant. The source of these receptors is a human donor who received an intestinal transplant.

The chain links TRBV28 to TRBJ2-3; D is ambiguous. Germline V CDR1 and CDR2: MDHEN, SYDVKM. This CDR3 has 16 amino acids. V lost 5 bases to trimming and J lost 2 bases, with 17 bases between them. The DNA of the CDR3 is TGTGCCAGCAGTCCACGGACCAACTCTCTCACAGATACGCAGTATTTT. Protein product: CASSPRTNSLTDTQYF.

This rearrangement joins TRBV29-1 to TRBJ2-3; a possible D gene is TRBD1 (6 bases). Germline assignment: CDR1 SQVTM and CDR2 ANQGSEA. The CDR3 totals 11 residues. The V gene lost 6 bases and the J gene lost 7 bases, with 11 bases spanning the gap. As DNA, the CDR3 is TGCAGCGTGCCCCAGGGGAATACGCAGTATTTT. This gives the protein CSVPQGNTQYF.

The V call is TRBV5-5, the J call TRBJ1-2; unclear D gene. Germline loops: CDR1 SGHKS, CDR2 YYEKEE (reference sequence). Trimming stripped 5 bases from V and 8 bases from J, with 10 bases between. The CDR3 totals 11 residues. The CDR3 DNA reads TGTGCCAGCAGTCTAGGGAGCGGCTACACCTTC. It specifies CASSLGSGYTF.

This chain links TRBV5-5 with TRBJ1-1; weak D call: TRBD1 (6 bases). V was pared by 1 base and J by 5 bases, with 18 bases between. CDR3 length: 16 residues. The germline CDR1 and CDR2 sequences are SGHKS and YYEKEE (reference sequence). This chain's CDR3 is CASSLLVYGGLTEAFF. CDR3 sequence (DNA): TGTGCCAGCAGCTTGTTGGTTTACGGGGGGCTTACTGAAGCTTTCTTT.

The chain employs TRBV6-5 and TRBJ2-7; TRBD1 matches 8 bases. The germline gives CDR1 MNHEY, CDR2 SVGAGI. V was clipped by 0 bases and J by 2 bases; unmatched bases: 6. This CDR3 is 16 amino acids long. The CDR3: CASSYSPGGAAYEQYF. The CDR3 DNA follows: TGTGCCAGCAGTTACTCCCCAGGGGGCGCCGCCTACGAGCAGTACTTC.

The J gene is TRBJ1-5, the V gene TRBV6-1; no clear D. The CDR3 contains 10 residues. Trimming left V 3 bases short and J 9 bases short, with 3 bases between. Germline CDR1 MNHNS, CDR2 SASEGT. CDR3 amino acids: CASSDRPQHF. The CDR3 DNA follows: TGTGCCAGCAGTGACCGGCCCCAGCATTTT.

The chain combines TRBV6-1 with TRBJ2-7; 11 nucleotides agree with TRBD2. The CDR3 spans 17 residues. V trimming: 3 bases; J trimming: 2 bases; junction bases outside the gene matches: 9. Germline CDR1 and CDR2: MNHNS and SASEGT. CDR3 DNA: TGTGCCAGCAGTGACCATAGCGGGAGGGCTCTTCCCTACGAGCAGTACTTC. Translated, it gives CASSDHSGRALPYEQYF.

The J gene is TRBJ2-1, the V gene TRBV14; D remains unclear. The CDR3 contains 12 residues. From germline, CDR1 is SGHDN and CDR2 FVKESK. Trimming took 6 bases from V and 5 from J, leaving 8 bases between them. CDR3 loop: CASSGPNNEQFF. The CDR3 DNA sequence: TGTGCCAGCAGTGGACCAAACAATGAGCAGTTCTTC.

The V and J genes are TRBV6-1 and TRBJ1-5; D remains ambiguous. Germline V CDR1 and CDR2: MNHNS, SASEGT. CDR3 length equals 18 residues. The V end lost 4 bases, the J end lost 2 bases, and 21 bases lay between the germline ends. The CDR3 coding sequence is TGTGCCAGCAGTGGGTCATCGACTAAGGCAGTGGGCAATCAGCCCCAGCATTTT. Encoded protein: CASSGSSTKAVGNQPQHF.

The chain links TRBV4-1 to TRBJ1-4; 10 bases are shared with TRBD1. The junction had 4 bases not matched to a gene; V was cut back by 5 bases and J by 1 base. Germline lookup yields CDR1 MGHRA and CDR2 YSYEKL. The CDR3 covers 16 residues. CDR3 in DNA: TGCGCCAGCAGCATCCGGGACAGGGGAACTAATGAAAAACTGTTTTTT. Protein sequence: CASSIRDRGTNEKLFF.

The chain recombines TRBV18 with TRBJ2-1, with D unresolved. The ends were cut back, 3 bases at V and 6 bases at J, with 21 bases in the middle. Germline CDR1 reads KGHSH; CDR2 reads LQKENI. There are 17 residues in the CDR3. The CDR3 region has the DNA TGTGCCAGCTCACCGAGTAAGACCCTCACCGCACGCAATGAGCAGTTCTTC. Its protein is CASSPSKTLTARNEQFF.